This TCR beta chain was captured by sequencing in a study of tumor-infiltrating lymphocytes in primary liver carcinoma. Study-wide results and limits: Only about 7.5-24% of top clones showed up in all five tumor regions.

RNA and DNA were co-extracted from about 19-30 mg of unsorted bulk tissue. Using a constant-region primer together with ProtoScript II reverse transcriptase, TCR beta cDNA was made from around 500 ng of total RNA. ARM-PCR was slightly modified, and three nested multiplex PCR rounds with it gave rise to the TCR beta libraries. One entry per CDR3 protein results from TCRdb running MiXCR on the multiplex PCR reads. The sample contains roughly 57,000 distinct CDR3 sequences, 70% to 85% of which appear only once. This clonotype appeared a few times. The antigen is not known. The receptor was isolated from a man aged 35-49 years with primary liver carcinoma and hepatitis B virus infection. The sequenced sample was liver tumor tissue from sampling region 2. Indicated subset: tumor region T2, inferior pole.

CDR3 sequence (DNA): TGTGCCTGGGCCCTCGCGAGGGGCCGCAATCAGCCCCAGCATTTT. It is translated as CAWALARGRNQPQHF. The V call is TRBV30, the J call TRBJ1-5, with D tentatively TRBD1 (5 bases). Germline CDR1 GTSNPN, CDR2 SVGIG (reference sequence). CDR3 length equals 15 residues. V dropped 5 bases and J dropped 2 bases, with 16 bases sitting between them.